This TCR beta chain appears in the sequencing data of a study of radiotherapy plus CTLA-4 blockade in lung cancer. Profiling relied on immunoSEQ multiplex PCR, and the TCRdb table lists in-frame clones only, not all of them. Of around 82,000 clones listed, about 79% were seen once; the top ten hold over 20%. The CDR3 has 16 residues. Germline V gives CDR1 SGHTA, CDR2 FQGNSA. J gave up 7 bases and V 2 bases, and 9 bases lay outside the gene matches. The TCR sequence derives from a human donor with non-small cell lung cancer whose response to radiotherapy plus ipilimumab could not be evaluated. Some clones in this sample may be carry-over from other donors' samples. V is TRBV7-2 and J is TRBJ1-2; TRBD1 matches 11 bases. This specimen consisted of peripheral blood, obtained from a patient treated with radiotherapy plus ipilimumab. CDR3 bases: TGTGCCAGCAGCTTAACCCCGGGACAGGGGGGGGGTGGCTACACCTTC. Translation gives CASSLTPGQGGGGYTF.